The sequence of this T cell receptor (beta chain) was determined in a study of shared clonotypes between healthy human individuals. Under the authors' procedure: With immunoSEQ giving junction-only sequences and no quality scores, filtering differed. The method was immunoSEQ multiplex PCR; TCRdb's version includes in-frame clones alone and lacks a portion of them. The V and J calls and clone size come from that table; D and trimming were worked out from the DNA. The repertoire consists of about 2,100,000 clones, with 85% to 95% occurring once and the leading ten covering 1.5% to 2%. CD8 cells classed as naive were CD45RO-negative and positively selected for CCR7, excluding terminally differentiated effector memory CD45RA+ cells. Study outcomes and limitations: For sorted subsets, rarefaction showed incomplete sequencing despite large depth.

The CDR3 extends over 17 amino acids. V was clipped by 5 bases and J by 6 bases; unmatched bases: 11. Germline V gene sequence: CDR1 SGHTA, CDR2 FQGNSA. Comment on this clone: Its matching antigen is unknown.

The sequence came from a man between 18 and 35 years old in good health. Some clones in this sample may be carry-over from other donors' samples. Sequenced input: naive CD8+ T cells from PBMCs. This chain connects TRBV7-2 to TRBJ2-3; 13 bases match TRBD2. The CDR3 spells CASSPRLAGGTIDTQYF. CDR3 in DNA: TGTGCCAGCAGCCCCAGACTAGCGGGAGGTACTATCGATACGCAGTATTTT. The full variable domain, with the rest looked up from reference TRBV7-2 and TRBJ2-3, is GAGVSQSPSNKVTEKGKDVELRCDPISGHTALYWYRQSLGQGLEFLIYFQGNSAPDKSGLPSDRFSAERTGGSVSTLTIQRTQQEDSAVYLCASSPRLAGGTIDTQYFGPGTRLTVL.